Detailed here is one T cell receptor beta chain. The sample comes from a study of blood T cell repertoires in COVID-19. Across the study: Acute and convalescent COVID-19 specimens originated in the United States, Italy and Spain.

V trimming: 4 bases; J trimming: 3 bases; junction bases outside the gene matches: 20. Germline V gene data show CDR1 as SEHNR and CDR2 as FQNEAQ (reference sequence). The CDR3 length is 19 residues. In the original processing: Researchers report that nucleated cell counts were estimated from reference gene primer amplification. Here immunoSEQ multiplex PCR was the method, and the copy in TCRdb shows in-frame clones only, minus some. V, J and clone size are taken as reported in that table, and D and trimming were inferred from the DNA itself. This sample carries under 200,000 clones, approximately 90% of them seen once, and the ten largest clones take 0.99%.

Sequenced material: peripheral blood. The chain joins TRBV7-9 to TRBJ2-5; 7 bases agree with TRBD1. The receptor was derived from a man aged 18-30 years with acute or convalescent COVID-19. For the CDR3, the DNA is TGTGCCAGCAGCTCCGCTATCGTCGGGGACAGCGGAGGTAAAGAGACCCAGTACTTC. Protein sequence: CASSSAIVGDSGGKETQYF.